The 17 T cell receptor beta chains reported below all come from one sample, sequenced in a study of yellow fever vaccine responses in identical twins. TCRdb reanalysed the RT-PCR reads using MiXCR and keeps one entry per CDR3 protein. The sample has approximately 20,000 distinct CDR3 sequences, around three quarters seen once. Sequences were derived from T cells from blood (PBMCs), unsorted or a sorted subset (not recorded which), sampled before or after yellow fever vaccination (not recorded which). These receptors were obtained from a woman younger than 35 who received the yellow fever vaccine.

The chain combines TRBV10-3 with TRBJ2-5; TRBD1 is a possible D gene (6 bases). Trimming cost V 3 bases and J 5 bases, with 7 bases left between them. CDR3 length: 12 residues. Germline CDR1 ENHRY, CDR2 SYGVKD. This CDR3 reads CAISDQGETQYF. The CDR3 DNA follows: TGTGCCATCAGTGACCAGGGGGAGACCCAGTACTTC.

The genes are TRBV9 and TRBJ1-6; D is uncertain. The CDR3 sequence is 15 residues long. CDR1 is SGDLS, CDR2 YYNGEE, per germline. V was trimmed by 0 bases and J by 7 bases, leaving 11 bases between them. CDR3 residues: CASSVGASHNSPLHF. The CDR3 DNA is TGTGCCAGCAGCGTAGGTGCCTCGCACAATTCACCCCTCCACTTT.

The CDR3 protein is CSASDRSGGYGYTF. The CDR3 region has the DNA TGCAGTGCTAGTGACCGCTCAGGGGGCTACGGCTACACCTTC. V and J are TRBV20-1 and TRBJ1-2, with 8 bases matching TRBD1. The V gene end was trimmed by 3 bases and the J gene end by 8 bases; junction bases not matched to a gene: 11. This CDR3 is 14 amino acids long. Germline CDR1 is DFQATT and CDR2 is SNEGSKA (reference sequence).

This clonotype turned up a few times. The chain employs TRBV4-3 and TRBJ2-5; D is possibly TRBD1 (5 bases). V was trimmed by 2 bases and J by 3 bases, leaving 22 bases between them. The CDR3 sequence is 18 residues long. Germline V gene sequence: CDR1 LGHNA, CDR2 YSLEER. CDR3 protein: CASSQYSSWGHEKETQYF. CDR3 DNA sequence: TGCGCCAGCAGCCAATACAGCAGTTGGGGCCATGAAAAAGAGACCCAGTACTTC.

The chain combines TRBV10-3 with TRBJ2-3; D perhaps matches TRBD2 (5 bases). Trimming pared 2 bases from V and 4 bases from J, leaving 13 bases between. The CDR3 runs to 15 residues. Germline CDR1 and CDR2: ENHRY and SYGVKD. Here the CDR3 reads CAISEEGRRADTQYF. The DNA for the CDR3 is TGTGCCATCAGTGAGGAGGGTAGGCGGGCAGATACGCAGTATTTT.

The CDR3 DNA reads TGTGCCAGCAGCTACGACACAGGGAGTGGAGTCCAAGAGACCCAGTACTTC. It translates to CASSYDTGSGVQETQYF. The chain combines TRBV7-6 with TRBJ2-5; tentative D call: TRBD1 (6 bases). The CDR3 covers 17 residues. Trimming stripped 4 bases from V and 1 base from J, with 19 bases between. CDR1 is SGHVS and CDR2 is FNYEAQ in the germline V gene.

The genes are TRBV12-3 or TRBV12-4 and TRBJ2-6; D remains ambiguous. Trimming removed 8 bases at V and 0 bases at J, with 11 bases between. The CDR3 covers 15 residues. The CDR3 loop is CASSFRLSGANVLTF. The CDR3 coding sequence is TGTGCCAGCTCTTTCCGGCTCTCTGGGGCCAACGTCCTGACTTTC.

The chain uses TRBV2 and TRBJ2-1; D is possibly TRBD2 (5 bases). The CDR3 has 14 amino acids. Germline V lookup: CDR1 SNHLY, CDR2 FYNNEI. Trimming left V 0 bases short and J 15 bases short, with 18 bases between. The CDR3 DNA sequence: TGTGCCAGCAGTGAAGCGGAGGCCATCAATGTTCCGTTCTTC. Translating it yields CASSEAEAINVPFF.

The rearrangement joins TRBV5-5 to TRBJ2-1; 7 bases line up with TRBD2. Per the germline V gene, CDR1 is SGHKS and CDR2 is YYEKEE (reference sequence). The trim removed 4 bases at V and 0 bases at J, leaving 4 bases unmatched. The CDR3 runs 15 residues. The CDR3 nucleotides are TGTGCCAGCAGCCCTGGGGGGGGCTCCTACAATGAGCAGTTCTTC. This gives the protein CASSPGGGSYNEQFF.

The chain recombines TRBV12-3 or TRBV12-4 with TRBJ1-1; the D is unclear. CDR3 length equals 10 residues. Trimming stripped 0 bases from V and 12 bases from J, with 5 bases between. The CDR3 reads CASSLAATFF. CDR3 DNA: TGTGCCAGCAGTTTAGCGGCCACTTTCTTT.

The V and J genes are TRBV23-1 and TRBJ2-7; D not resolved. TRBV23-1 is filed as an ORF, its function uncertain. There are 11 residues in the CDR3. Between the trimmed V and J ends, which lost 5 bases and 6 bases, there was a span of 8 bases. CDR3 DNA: TGCGCCAGCAGTGATTTCATCGAGCAGTACGTC. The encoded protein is CASSDFIEQYV.

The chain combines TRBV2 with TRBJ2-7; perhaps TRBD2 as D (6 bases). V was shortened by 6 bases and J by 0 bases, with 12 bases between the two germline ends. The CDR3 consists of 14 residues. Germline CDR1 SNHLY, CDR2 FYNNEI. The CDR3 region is CASRRDVGSYEQYF. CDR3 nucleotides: TGTGCCAGCAGGCGGGACGTCGGCTCCTACGAGCAGTACTTC.

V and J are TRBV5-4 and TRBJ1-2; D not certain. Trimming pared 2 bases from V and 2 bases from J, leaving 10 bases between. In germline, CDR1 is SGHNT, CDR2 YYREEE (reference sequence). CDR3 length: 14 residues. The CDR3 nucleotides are TGTGCCAGCAGCTTCGGATCCGGGAACTATGGCTACACCTTC. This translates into CASSFGSGNYGYTF.

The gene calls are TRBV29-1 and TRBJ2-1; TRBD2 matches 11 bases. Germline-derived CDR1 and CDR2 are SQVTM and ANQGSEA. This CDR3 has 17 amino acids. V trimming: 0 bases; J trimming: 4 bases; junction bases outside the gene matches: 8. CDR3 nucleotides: TGCAGCGTTGAAGATCTTCAGGGACTAGCGGCTTACAATGAGCAGTTCTTC. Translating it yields CSVEDLQGLAAYNEQFF.

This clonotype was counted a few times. The CDR3 loop is CASSPSETQYF. The CDR3 region has the DNA TGTGCCAGCAGCCCGTCGGAGACCCAGTACTTC. The chain joins TRBV11-1 to TRBJ2-5, with unresolved D. CDR3 length: 11 amino acids. Looked up from germline, CDR1 is SGHAT and CDR2 is FQDESV (reference sequence). V lost 5 bases, J lost 5 bases, and 6 bases lay in between.

The CDR3 region has the DNA TGTGCCAGCAGCCACGGGGCGGACAGGGAGCAGTACTTC. Translated, it gives CASSHGADREQYF. The gene calls are TRBV3-1 and TRBJ2-7; TRBD1 aligns across 7 bases. V lost 3 bases, J lost 7 bases, and 6 bases stayed unmatched. The CDR3 spans 13 residues. CDR1 and CDR2 from the germline V gene are LGHDT and YNNKEL (reference sequence).

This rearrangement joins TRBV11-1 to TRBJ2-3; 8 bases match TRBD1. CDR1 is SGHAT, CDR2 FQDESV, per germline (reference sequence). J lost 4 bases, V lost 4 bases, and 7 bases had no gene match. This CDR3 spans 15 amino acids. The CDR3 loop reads CASSSDRDQADTQYF. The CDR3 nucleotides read TGTGCCAGCAGCTCGGACAGGGATCAGGCAGATACGCAGTATTTT. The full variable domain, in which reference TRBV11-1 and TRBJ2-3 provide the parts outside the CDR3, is EAEVAQSPRYKITEKSQAVAFWCDPISGHATLYWYRQILGQGPELLVQFQDESVVDDSQLPKDRFSAERLKGVDSTLKIQPAELGDSAMYLCASSSDRDQADTQYFGPGTRLTVL.